This TCR beta chain came from a study of patients and donors after allogeneic stem cell transplantation. This clonotype turned up a few times. Losses at the gene ends were 1 base for V and 4 bases for J; bases not matched to a gene: 4. Germline values: CDR1 DFQATT, CDR2 SNEGSKA (reference sequence). The CDR3 is 15 residues long. TCRdb ran MiXCR on the RT-PCR reads and lists one entry per CDR3 protein. The data contain about a million distinct CDR3 sequences, about 20% of them singletons. This TCR was recovered from a human donor who was either an allogeneic HSCT recipient or a stem cell or donor lymphocyte infusion donor (not recorded which). It is not recorded whose cells these are; they may come from a transplant donor. This chain uses TRBV20-1 with TRBJ2-5; TRBD2 matches at 12 bases. Material: blood, either unsorted or a sorted T cell fraction (not recorded which). The CDR3 bases are TGCAGTGCTAGAGTACTAGCGGGAGGAGTAGAGACCCAGTACTTC. Protein: CSARVLAGGVETQYF.